This TCR beta chain was documented in a study of T cell responses to AZD1222 COVID-19 vaccine (dated by TCRdb to the early 2020s). Context from the whole study: AZD1222 recipients given second doses at about 4 weeks or at about 12 weeks were pooled, since spike-specific TCR depth and breadth were not found to differ between the two schedules. Trial participants were enrolled into age subgroups of 18-55, 56-69 and 70-plus years, which contained 148, 28 and 57 TCR-sequenced participants, respectively. A total of approximately 240 trial participants underwent TCR sequencing, of whom about 210 received two doses of AZD1222 and some 25 received two doses of the MenACWY control vaccine.

Overall study results and their limits: After two AZD1222 doses, both the breadth and the depth of spike-specific TCRs were significantly higher than at day 0 and than in MenACWY recipients. Participants were mostly white British, with more females than males. The authors suggested clonal diversity may have been underestimated. Vaccine-associated CD4 TCRs spanned the whole spike protein, with dominant responses in regions 160-218 and 743-854. Conclusions about previously exposed vaccinees were limited because only six AZD1222 recipients were SARS-CoV-2 seropositive at baseline. In the small 56-69-year group, the increase in depth fell short of significance, most likely because of low power. Nearly half of unique spike-specific TCRs reportedly recognized epitopes outside regions mutated in the B.1.351 and B.1.1.7 variants. Because no samples from the day 14 peak response were available, repertoires could be characterized only after the peak T cell response.

The CDR3 regions of human TCRbeta chains were analyzed by immunosequencing. In the paper's pipeline: TCRs in the repertoires were matched against a reference library of SARS-CoV-2-specific TCRs that had been generated with the MIRA antigen-specificity platform. Breadth was defined as the fraction of unique TCRs that were SARS-CoV-2-associated, and depth was defined as the fraction of total T cells that were SARS-CoV-2-associated. Using the MIRA data, each spike-specific TCR was mapped to the spike region that the TCR reacts to and placed in a CD4 or CD8 class. Log10-transformed breadth and depth values were compared by one-way ANOVA with Sidak's multiple comparisons tests. The source is immuneACCESS, and TCRdb retained only in-frame sequences with V and J called. Part of the clones is not carried over; for the studies checked, unresolved V genes explain less than half of this, and the remainder is unexplained. V, J and clone size are taken as reported in that table, and D and trimming were inferred from the DNA itself. The table for this sample lists about 160,000 clones; approximately 92% of them were counted only once. The ten largest clonotypes hold approximately 6.9% of the sample.

About this clone itself: This clone's antigen is unknown. The input lacks base qualities; no much larger clone sits a single base away.

The time point label here, explained by the study, means: baseline before first vaccination. Samples from vaccinated people were obtained from the UK trials COV001 and COV002, which included a single-blind randomized controlled phase 2/3 trial of AZD1222 (ChAdOx1 nCoV-19) in healthy adults. For TCRbeta chain sequencing, PBMC samples from trial participants were taken at day 0 and at day 28 after the second dose. CDR1 and CDR2 (MNHEY, SMNVEV) derive from the germline V gene (reference sequence). Including the terminal cysteine and phenylalanine, the CDR3 comprises 14 residues. Solely the CDR3 DNA is kept, with 42 bases framed from the first base.

The TCR was taken from an adult in good health. The sequences come from peripheral blood, collected on day 0 of AZD1222 vaccination. This receptor chain uses TRBV27 and TRBJ1-5; the D gene is possibly TRBD1, with 5 bases matching. At the DNA level, the sequence is TGTGCAAGCGCACAGGTCTATAGCAATCAGCCCCAGCATTTT. This sequence encodes CASAQVYSNQPQHF.